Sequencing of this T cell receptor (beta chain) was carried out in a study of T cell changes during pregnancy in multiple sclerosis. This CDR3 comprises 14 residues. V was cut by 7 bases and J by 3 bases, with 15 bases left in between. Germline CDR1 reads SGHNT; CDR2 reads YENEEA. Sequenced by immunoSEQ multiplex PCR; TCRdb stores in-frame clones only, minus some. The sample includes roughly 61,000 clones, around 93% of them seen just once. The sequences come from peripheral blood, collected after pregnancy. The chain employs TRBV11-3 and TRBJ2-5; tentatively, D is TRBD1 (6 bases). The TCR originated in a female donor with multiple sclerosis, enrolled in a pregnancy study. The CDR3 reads CASNPGTQEETQYF. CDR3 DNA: TGTGCCAGCAACCCCGGGACACAAGAAGAGACCCAGTACTTC.